The sequence of this T cell receptor beta chain was determined in a study of blood T cells in healthy people across ages. Combining a sample-barcoded 5' primer with a J-beta primer mix, a second PCR ran for roughly 6 to 12 cycles. From the 5' RACE reads, TCRdb called clonotypes with MiXCR, one entry per CDR3 protein. The table includes over 700,000 distinct CDR3 sequences, approximately 25% detected once. The CDR3 consists of 17 residues. Germline V gives CDR1 DFQATT, CDR2 SNEGSKA (reference sequence). Another study also made use of these data, one on T cells of mothers and their children. That work states: The cDNA synthesis received all extracted RNA, at about 1.5 ug per 15 ul.

The sequenced sample consisted of blood. The clonotype originates from a boy younger than 18 in good health. The chain joins TRBV20-1 to TRBJ2-5; TRBD2 might be the D (6 bases). The J call may be wrong; the DNA end is better matched by TRBJ2-1. The CDR3 DNA reads TGCAGTGCTAGAGGGGCGGTTGCGGGGACCGTCTACAATGAGCAGTTCTTC. Translation: CSARGAVAGTVYNEQFF.